One and the same sample provided the 22 T cell receptor beta chains below, sequenced in a study of blood T cells in healthy people across ages. Combining a sample-barcoded 5' primer with a J-beta primer mix, a second PCR ran for roughly 6 to 12 cycles. TCRdb re-derived calls from the 5' RACE reads in MiXCR, one entry per CDR3 protein. The sample records about 1.5 million distinct CDR3 sequences, 35% to 45% being singletons. The sample comprised blood. The receptors come from a young woman in good health.

In this sample, this clonotype turned up a few times. This chain joins TRBV12-3 or TRBV12-4 and TRBJ2-2; no definite D call. CDR3 length: 15 residues. Trimming took 5 bases from V and 4 from J, leaving 14 bases between them. CDR3 bases: TGTGCCAGCAGTCCCCCGTACCAGGCCACCGGGGAGCTGTTTTTT. Translation: CASSPPYQATGELFF.

The chain combines TRBV9 with TRBJ1-4; TRBD1 matches at 7 bases. V gave up 4 bases and J gave up 8 bases; unmatched junction bases: 11. The CDR3 length is 15 residues. Per germline, CDR1 SGDLS and CDR2 YYNGEE. The CDR3 nucleotides are TGTGCCAGCAGCCCTAGGGAGGGGGCTGGAGAAAAACTGTTTTTT. It translates to CASSPREGAGEKLFF.

CDR3 residues: CASGDTGQGLEKLFF. Here the CDR3 DNA reads TGTGCTAGTGGAGACACAGGGCAGGGACTAGAAAAACTGTTTTTT. The rearrangement joins TRBV12-5 to TRBJ1-4; weak D call: TRBD1 (6 bases). V was pared by 6 bases and J by 8 bases, with 19 bases between. CDR1 is LGHNT, CDR2 FRNRAP, per germline. The CDR3 runs to 15 residues.

This clonotype came up a few times. J is TRBJ1-1 and V is TRBV5-1; 7 bases are shared with TRBD1. The CDR3 spans 14 residues. Germline V gives CDR1 SGHRS, CDR2 YFSETQ. The V and J ends lost 4 bases and 1 base, in that order; junction bases with no gene match: 4. The CDR3 sequence: CASSAGQQNTEAFF. CDR3 bases: TGCGCCAGCAGCGCGGGACAGCAGAACACTGAAGCTTTCTTT.

This clonotype has a handful of counts. At one boundary the junction diverges from the germline segment, which might be a read error. The V and J genes are TRBV11-1 and TRBJ2-1; D unclear. Per germline, CDR1 SGHAT and CDR2 FQDESV (reference sequence). The CDR3 spans 19 residues. CDR3 in DNA: TGTGCCAGCAACTTAGCAGGTCTGGGTCCAGAGAGCTCCTACAATGAGCAGTTCTTC. Translated: CASNLAGLGPESSYNEQFF.

The gene calls are TRBV7-9 and TRBJ2-7; 7 bases agree with TRBD2. V lost 1 base to trimming and J lost 2 bases; unmatched junction nucleotides: 5. CDR1 and CDR2 (germline): SEHNR, FQNEAQ (reference sequence). The CDR3 consists of 15 residues. The CDR3 sequence: CASSLVASGTYEQYF. Here the CDR3 DNA reads TGTGCCAGCAGCTTAGTGGCTAGCGGAACCTACGAGCAGTACTTC.

CDR3 in amino acids: CASRNRAQADTQYF. The DNA of the CDR3 is TGTGCCAGCCGAAACAGGGCTCAAGCGGATACGCAGTATTTT. This chain uses TRBV27 with TRBJ2-3; tentative D call: TRBD1 (6 bases). V lost 8 bases and J 6 bases, leaving 18 bases between the germline ends. The germline CDR1 and CDR2 sequences are MNHEY and SMNVEV (reference sequence). The CDR3 is 14 amino acids.

CDR3 residues: CASNPGTSIHNEQFF. The CDR3 coding sequence is TGTGCCAGCAACCCCGGGACTAGCATACACAATGAGCAGTTCTTC. The J gene is TRBJ2-1, the V gene TRBV12-3 or TRBV12-4; 9 nucleotides match TRBD2. This CDR3 contains 15 residues. The ends lost 7 bases at V and 5 bases at J; junction bases unmatched: 9.

This clonotype was found a few times. The rearrangement links TRBV20-1 to TRBJ1-5; D uncertain. Germline-derived CDR1 and CDR2 are DFQATT and SNEGSKA (reference sequence). V was pared by 2 bases and J by 6 bases, with 20 bases between. This CDR3 is built from 16 residues. Here the CDR3 DNA reads TGCAGTGCTAGATCGGCTGGAGTGGGGAGAGGTCAGCCCCAGCATTTT. As protein: CSARSAGVGRGQPQHF.

J is TRBJ2-3 and V is TRBV5-4; TRBD1 matches 7 bases. This CDR3 has 14 amino acids. J gave up 3 bases and V 2 bases, and 3 bases lay outside the gene matches. Germline CDR1 is SGHNT and CDR2 is YYREEE (reference sequence). In DNA, the CDR3 is TGTGCCAGCAGCTTCGGGACAGAGACAGATACGCAGTATTTT. It codes for CASSFGTETDTQYF. Looking up the rest from reference TRBV5-4 and TRBJ2-3 gives the full variable domain: ETGVTQSPTHLIKTRGQQVTLRCSSQSGHNTVSWYQQALGQGPQFIFQYYREEENGRGNFPPRFSGLQFPNYSSELNVNALELDDSALYLCASSFGTETDTQYFGPGTRLTVL.

The table lists this clonotype with a few counts. This rearrangement joins TRBV4-2 to TRBJ2-3; 7 bases map to TRBD2. The length of the CDR3 is 15 residues. Trimming cost V 3 bases and J 4 bases; bases outside gene matches: 7. CDR1 and CDR2 from the germline V gene are LGHNA and YNFKEQ. The CDR3, as DNA: TGTGCCAGCAGCCATCCCGGGAGGAGGCCAGATACGCAGTATTTT. It codes for CASSHPGRRPDTQYF.

On this clonotype itself: This could be a read error, since a much larger clone is one nucleotide away. The V call is TRBV10-3, the J call TRBJ1-5, with no clear D. Per germline, CDR1 ENHRY and CDR2 SYGVKD. This CDR3 region has 15 residues. CDR3 sequence (DNA): TGTGCCGTCAGTGAGTCACAGAACGTTAATCAGCCCCAGCATTTT. Translated: CAVSESQNVNQPQHF.

The genes are TRBV7-2 and TRBJ2-1; TRBD2 aligns across 8 bases. V lost 5 bases, J lost 4 bases, and 10 bases stayed unmatched. The CDR3 has 16 residues. Germline CDR1 is SGHTA and CDR2 is FQGNSA. In DNA, the CDR3 is TGTGCCAGCAGCCCACACCTCGCGGGAGGTTACAATGAGCAGTTCTTC. This translates into CASSPHLAGGYNEQFF. The whole variable domain, filled in from reference TRBV7-2 and TRBJ2-1, reads GAGVSQSPSNKVTEKGKDVELRCDPISGHTALYWYRQSLGQGLEFLIYFQGNSAPDKSGLPSDRFSAERTGGSVSTLTIQRTQQEDSAVYLCASSPHLAGGYNEQFFGPGTRLTVL.

This clonotype was recorded a few times. The chain carries TRBV20-1 and TRBJ2-4, with 12 nucleotides matching TRBD2. The tail of the sequence fits TRBJ2-7 better, so the J call may be wrong. The CDR3 is made up of 14 amino acids. CDR1 and CDR2 from the germline V gene are DFQATT and SNEGSKA (reference sequence). The CDR3 protein is CSAFSSGRGYEQYF. The CDR3 bases are TGCAGTGCTTTTTCTAGCGGGAGGGGCTACGAGCAGTACTTC.

The chain has TRBV2 and TRBJ2-3; D unresolved. The CDR3 has 12 amino acids. The V gene lost 1 base and the J gene lost 5 bases, with 4 bases spanning the gap. Germline assignment: CDR1 SNHLY and CDR2 FYNNEI. The CDR3, as DNA: TGTGCCAGCAGTGAAGTGAGAGATACGCAGTATTTT. Its protein is CASSEVRDTQYF.

There are many counts of this clonotype. J is TRBJ1-2 and V is TRBV2; D possibly corresponds to TRBD1 (6 bases). V was cut by 2 bases and J by 4 bases, with 14 bases left in between. CDR1 is SNHLY and CDR2 is FYNNEI in the germline V gene. CDR3 length equals 15 residues. The CDR3 DNA reads TGTGCCAGCAGTGAACGCGGACAGATGACCTATGGCTACACCTTC. It is translated as CASSERGQMTYGYTF.

The chain couples TRBV7-2 to TRBJ1-2, with D perhaps matching TRBD1 (5 bases). CDR1 and CDR2 (germline): SGHTA, FQGNSA. Trimming pared 1 base from V and 4 bases from J, leaving 13 bases between. The CDR3 loop spans 15 amino acids. CDR3 residues: CASSLVGESGYGYTF. Here the CDR3 DNA reads TGTGCCAGCAGCTTAGTGGGGGAATCGGGCTATGGCTACACCTTC. Filled out from reference TRBV7-2 and TRBJ1-2, the complete variable domain reads GAGVSQSPSNKVTEKGKDVELRCDPISGHTALYWYRQSLGQGLEFLIYFQGNSAPDKSGLPSDRFSAERTGGSVSTLTIQRTQQEDSAVYLCASSLVGESGYGYTFGSGTRLTVV.

V and J are TRBV7-8 and TRBJ2-5; TRBD2 agrees at 8 bases. The J call may be faulty, since TRBJ2-7 better matches the DNA end. Germline V gene lookup returns CDR1 SGHVS and CDR2 FQNEAQ. The CDR3 has 16 residues. In DNA form, the CDR3 reads TGTGCCAGCAGCTCGGAAGCGGGGGCCTTCTCCTACGAGCAGTACTTC. Protein sequence: CASSSEAGAFSYEQYF.

The table lists this clonotype with a few counts. V is TRBV4-2 and J is TRBJ2-7; TRBD2 matches at 10 bases. The CDR3 runs 16 residues. Germline loops: CDR1 LGHNA, CDR2 YNFKEQ. J lost 0 bases, V lost 4 bases, and 6 bases had no gene match. The DNA of the CDR3 is TGTGCCAGCAGCCTTTCCGGGACTAGCGTCTCCTACGAGCAGTACTTC. It encodes CASSLSGTSVSYEQYF.

The rearrangement uses TRBV20-1 and TRBJ1-4, with D unresolved. V lost 3 bases to trimming and J lost 5 bases, with 19 bases between them. The germline V gene encodes CDR1 DFQATT and CDR2 SNEGSKA (reference sequence). This CDR3 is 16 amino acids long. The CDR3 protein is CSASTNEGDPNEKLFF. As DNA, the CDR3 is TGCAGTGCTAGTACGAACGAGGGCGATCCAAATGAAAAACTGTTTTTT.

J is TRBJ1-1 and V is TRBV10-3; possibly TRBD1 for D (6 bases). Trimming stripped 7 bases from V and 1 base from J, with 13 bases between. Germline V gene data show CDR1 as ENHRY and CDR2 as SYGVKD. There are 14 residues in the CDR3. CDR3 loop: CAIMEGTRNTEAFF. CDR3 coding DNA: TGTGCCATCATGGAGGGGACACGGAACACTGAAGCTTTCTTT.

The chain carries TRBV5-5 and TRBJ2-3, with 7 bases identical to TRBD1. With 4 bases clipped from V and 1 base from J, the junction kept 3 bases outside the gene matches. The CDR3 runs 14 residues. Per germline, CDR1 SGHKS and CDR2 YYEKEE (reference sequence). CDR3 in DNA: TGTGCCAGCAGCCACGGACAGGGCACAGATACGCAGTATTTT. Residues: CASSHGQGTDTQYF. Supplemented by reference TRBV5-5 and TRBJ2-3, the full variable domain reads DAGVTQSPTHLIKTRGQQVTLRCSPISGHKSVSWYQQVLGQGPQFIFQYYEKEERGRGNFPDRFSARQFPNYSSELNVNALLLGDSALYLCASSHGQGTDTQYFGPGTRLTVL.